These 20 T cell receptor beta chains came from one sample sequenced in a study of blood T cell repertoires in COVID-19. TCRdb's table, derived via immunoSEQ multiplex PCR, lists solely in-frame clones and lacks some. This table holds over 120,000 clones, around 87% found once. The sequenced sample consisted of PBMCs or T cells enriched from blood (not recorded which). The receptors shown here come from a man between 60 and 75 years old who had recovered from COVID-19.

This CDR3 reads CASGRQGAVTDTQYF. The CDR3 DNA reads TGTGCCAGCGGAAGACAGGGGGCGGTCACAGATACGCAGTATTTT. This sequence joins TRBV7-6 and TRBJ2-3; 10 nucleotides align to TRBD1. The CDR3 totals 15 residues. Germline V gene lookup returns CDR1 SGHVS and CDR2 FNYEAQ. V shed 8 bases and J 2 bases; nucleotides not matched to a gene: 7.

J is TRBJ2-7 and V is TRBV10-2; 11 bases are shared with TRBD2. The CDR3 is made up of 14 amino acids. Trimming cost V 2 bases and J 3 bases; bases outside gene matches: 0. CDR1 and CDR2 (germline): WSHSY, SAAADI. As DNA, the CDR3 is TGCGCCAGCAGTGAGACTAGCGGGAGCTACGAGCAGTACTTC. Translated, it gives CASSETSGSYEQYF.

This chain uses TRBV6-1 with TRBJ1-2, with a weak D call TRBD1 (5 bases). Trimming removed 0 bases from V and 8 bases from J, with 16 bases in between. The CDR3 runs to 15 residues. Germline V gene lookup returns CDR1 MNHNS and CDR2 SASEGT. Written as DNA, the CDR3 is TGTGCCAGCAGTGAAGCCCCCACAGACAGCTACGGCTACACCTTC. Translated: CASSEAPTDSYGYTF.

The chain couples TRBV30 to TRBJ2-7, with D hard to call. V dropped 6 bases and J dropped 2 bases, with 5 bases sitting between them. The CDR3 has 10 residues. Germline V lookup: CDR1 GTSNPN, CDR2 SVGIG (reference sequence). CDR3 loop: CACRTYEQYF. In DNA, the CDR3 is TGTGCCTGCAGGACCTACGAGCAGTACTTC.

V and J are TRBV18 and TRBJ1-4; TRBD1 matches 11 bases. The ends lost 3 bases at V and 7 bases at J; junction bases unmatched: 7. Germline assignment: CDR1 KGHSH and CDR2 LQKENI. This CDR3 comprises 16 residues. The chain's CDR3 is CASSPKRTGGSEKLFF. The CDR3 DNA sequence: TGTGCCAGCTCACCTAAGCGGACAGGGGGCTCTGAAAAACTGTTTTTT. Looking up the rest from reference TRBV18 and TRBJ1-4 gives the full variable domain: NAGVMQNPRHLVRRRGQEARLRCSPMKGHSHVYWYRQLPEEGLKFMVYLQKENIIDESGMPKERFSAEFPKEGPSILRIQQVVRGDSAAYFCASSPKRTGGSEKLFFGSGTQLSVL.

The V call is TRBV15, the J call TRBJ2-7; the D gene is possibly TRBD2 (5 bases). Germline V gene lookup returns CDR1 LNHNV and CDR2 YYDKDF (reference sequence). Trimming removed 4 bases from V and 5 bases from J, with 15 bases in between. The CDR3 runs 14 residues. DNA of the CDR3: TGTGCCACCAGCAATCCAGCGGCCAAAAACGAGCAGTACTTC. Translating gives CATSNPAAKNEQYF. Using reference TRBV15 and TRBJ2-7 for the parts outside the CDR3, the full variable domain is DAMVIQNPRYQVTQFGKPVTLSCSQTLNHNVMYWYQQKSSQAPKLLFHYYDKDFNNEADTPDNFQSRRPNTSFCFLDIRSPGLGDTAMYLCATSNPAAKNEQYFGPGTRLTVT.

V gene TRBV6-5 combines with J gene TRBJ2-2, with 11 bases aligning to TRBD2. J lost 6 bases, V lost 8 bases, and 8 bases had no gene match. Germline CDR1 is MNHEY and CDR2 is SVGAGI. The CDR3 covers 15 residues. The CDR3 here is CASGTSGPVAGELFF. The CDR3 nucleotides read TGTGCCAGCGGGACTAGCGGCCCAGTAGCCGGGGAGCTGTTTTTT.

J is TRBJ2-7 and V is TRBV7-3; a weak D match, TRBD1 (6 bases). Trimming pared 7 bases from V and 2 bases from J, leaving 15 bases between. Germline CDR1 reads SGHTA; CDR2 reads FQGTGA. This CDR3 is 14 amino acids long. Written as DNA, the CDR3 is TGTGCCAGCATTACAAGGGGGTCCCCCTACGAGCAGTACTTC. Translation: CASITRGSPYEQYF.

The chain joins TRBV2 to TRBJ2-1; D is uncertain. The CDR3 contains 13 residues. Germline CDR1 reads SNHLY; CDR2 reads FYNNEI. The V end was cut by 7 bases, the J end by 4 bases, with 11 bases between. The CDR3 DNA sequence: TGTGCCAGCAAAACAGAGAGTTACAATGAGCAGTTCTTC. Translating it yields CASKTESYNEQFF.

The chain is built from TRBV11-2 and TRBJ2-7, with TRBD1 matching 7 bases. Trimming at V came to 4 bases and at J to 3 bases, leaving 9 bases not matched to a gene. The CDR3 extends over 15 amino acids. Germline V gene data show CDR1 as SGHAT and CDR2 as FQNNGV. CDR3 sequence (DNA): TGTGCCAGCAGCTCAACCGGGACAGCGTTCTACGAGCAGTACTTC. It translates to CASSSTGTAFYEQYF.

This chain links TRBV7-3 with TRBJ2-1; 14 bases map to TRBD2. This CDR3 contains 14 residues. Trimming at V came to 5 bases and at J to 8 bases, leaving 2 bases not matched to a gene. CDR1 SGHTA and CDR2 FQGTGA come from the germline V gene. The CDR3 bases are TGTGCCAGCAGCCCGGGACTAGCGGGAGATGAGCAGTTCTTC. It specifies CASSPGLAGDEQFF. The full variable domain, with the rest looked up from reference TRBV7-3 and TRBJ2-1, is GAGVSQTPSNKVTEKGKYVELRCDPISGHTALYWYRQSLGQGPEFLIYFQGTGAADDSGLPNDRFFAVRPEGSVSTLKIQRTERGDSAVYLCASSPGLAGDEQFFGPGTRLTVL.

The chain is built from TRBV5-5 and TRBJ1-5, with D possibly matching TRBD1 (5 bases). This CDR3 contains 15 residues. The germline V and J ends were trimmed by 1 base and 3 bases, with 11 bases remaining between them. The V gene's germline CDR1 is SGHKS and CDR2 YYEKEE (reference sequence). CDR3 nucleotides: TGTGCCAGCAGCTTGATGGCACAGGTCAATCAGCCCCAGCATTTT. This codes for CASSLMAQVNQPQHF.

The chain uses TRBV5-1 and TRBJ1-2, with D unresolved. Germline CDR1 SGHRS, CDR2 YFSETQ. The V end lost 0 bases, the J end lost 4 bases, and 10 bases lay between the germline ends. The CDR3 is 14 amino acids. The CDR3 protein is CASSLVGDTYGYTF. For the CDR3, the DNA is TGCGCCAGCAGCTTGGTTGGAGATACCTATGGCTACACCTTC. The variable domain in full, with the rest retrieved from reference TRBV5-1 and TRBJ1-2, is KAGVTQTPRYLIKTRGQQVTLSCSPISGHRSVSWYQQTPGQGLQFLFEYFSETQRNKGNFPGRFSGRQFSNSRSEMNVSTLELGDSALYLCASSLVGDTYGYTFGSGTRLTVV.

The chain is built from TRBV10-3 and TRBJ2-1, with 8 bases fitting TRBD2. The CDR3 has 15 amino acids. After removal of 6 bases from V and 5 bases from J, the junction contained 9 bases not matched to a gene. In germline, CDR1 is ENHRY, CDR2 SYGVKD. DNA for the CDR3: TGTGCCATCAGGGAGACTAGCGCATCCAACAATGAGCAGTTCTTC. The encoded protein is CAIRETSASNNEQFF.

The gene calls are TRBV12-3 or TRBV12-4 and TRBJ1-1, with unresolved D. This CDR3 is 13 amino acids long. V dropped 2 bases and J dropped 4 bases, with 8 bases sitting between them. The CDR3: CASSLFAGTEAFF. The CDR3, as DNA: TGTGCCAGCAGTTTATTTGCGGGCACTGAAGCTTTCTTT.

The table lists this clone with a count of one. This chain connects TRBV2 to TRBJ1-4; D is unclear. The CDR3 is 15 amino acids. CDR1 and CDR2 (germline): SNHLY, FYNNEI. Trimming cost V 3 bases and J 8 bases, with 16 bases left between them. DNA of the CDR3: TGTGCCAGCAGTGACCTGGGAGGGTTGGGAGAAAAACTGTTTTTT. It codes for CASSDLGGLGEKLFF.

The chain couples TRBV3-1 (or the pseudogene TRBV3-2) to TRBJ1-1; tentatively, D is TRBD1 (6 bases). The CDR3 extends over 14 amino acids. Germline-derived CDR1 and CDR2 are LGHDT and YNNKEL (reference sequence). V lost 3 bases and J 6 bases, leaving 14 bases between the germline ends. This CDR3 is CASSHGASGAEAFF. The CDR3 DNA reads TGTGCCAGCAGCCATGGGGCCTCAGGGGCTGAAGCTTTCTTT.

This clone was seen once. V is TRBV3-1 (or the pseudogene TRBV3-2) and J is TRBJ2-3; 8 nucleotides line up with TRBD1. This CDR3 is built from 15 residues. Germline CDR1 and CDR2: LGHDT and YNNKEL (reference sequence). V gave up 5 bases and J gave up 3 bases; unmatched junction bases: 7. In nucleotides, the CDR3 is TGTGCCAGCAGCGGGACAGGACTTCCAACAGATACGCAGTATTTT. It yields the protein CASSGTGLPTDTQYF.

The chain employs TRBV19 and TRBJ2-2; TRBD2 agrees at 9 bases. Germline V gene data show CDR1 as LNHDA and CDR2 as SQIVND (reference sequence). With 4 bases clipped from V and 5 bases from J, the junction kept 14 bases outside the gene matches. This CDR3 has 18 amino acids. The CDR3 spells CASSSGRGRARSTGELFF. In DNA, the CDR3 is TGTGCCAGTAGTAGCGGGAGGGGCCGAGCCCGGTCTACCGGGGAGCTGTTTTTT.

The CDR3 coding sequence is TGTGCCAGCAGTTTGGGACTAGCGAACGAGCAGTACTTC. This sequence encodes CASSLGLANEQYF. The rearrangement uses TRBV7-9 and TRBJ2-7; 10 bases fit TRBD2. CDR3 size: 13 residues. With V trimmed by 6 bases and J by 5 bases, 4 bases remained unmatched. CDR1 SEHNR and CDR2 FQNEAQ come from the germline V gene (reference sequence).